This T cell receptor (beta chain) was sequenced during a study of cytomegalovirus exposure and HLA in healthy donors. Whole-study results and caveats: TCR beta sequences reportedly predicted the HLA-A and HLA-B alleles of most subjects accurately. In vitro experiments confirmed that three CMV-associated chains were specific for CMV antigens.

There are a few counts of this clone. Its target is not known. The CDR3 length is 13 residues. The V gene's germline CDR1 is SGHRS and CDR2 YFSETQ. V lost 0 bases, J lost 6 bases, and 8 bases lay in between. The PCR used 60 Vbeta and 13 Jbeta primers. Sequenced by immunoSEQ multiplex PCR; TCRdb stores in-frame clones only, minus some. The table includes 150,000 to 200,000 clones, approximately 9.5% detected once. The chain recombines TRBV5-1 with TRBJ2-3; no clear D gene. What was sequenced was PBMCs. This receptor was identified in a woman in her twenties or thirties in good health and CMV-seropositive. The chain's CDR3 is CASSLALDDTQYF. CDR3 nucleotides: TGCGCCAGCAGCTTGGCCCTAGACGATACGCAGTATTTT.